The 31 T cell receptor beta chains below were found in one sample sequenced in a study of cytomegalovirus exposure and HLA in healthy donors. This PCR relied on a set of 60 Vbeta primers and 13 Jbeta primers. Clones were sequenced by immunoSEQ multiplex PCR, and TCRdb holds only the in-frame ones, with some missing. The sample holds 150,000 to 250,000 clones; 79% are singletons and the top ten take roughly 1.5%. The sample consisted of PBMCs. These receptors were taken from a girl under 18 in good health and CMV-seropositive.

The chain links TRBV9 to TRBJ2-5; perhaps TRBD1 as D (5 bases). This CDR3 comprises 14 residues. Between the trimmed V and J ends, which lost 0 bases and 4 bases, there was a span of 10 bases. The V gene's germline CDR1 is SGDLS and CDR2 YYNGEE. The CDR3 protein is CASSVAPQGETQYF. Written as DNA, the CDR3 is TGTGCCAGCAGCGTAGCTCCTCAGGGAGAGACCCAGTACTTC.

This clone has a handful of counts. This chain uses TRBV2 with TRBJ2-1; 9 bases agree with TRBD2. The CDR3 spans 15 residues. Germline V CDR1 and CDR2: SNHLY, FYNNEI. V was pared by 3 bases and J by 5 bases, with 5 bases of the junction left unmatched. The CDR3 DNA follows: TGTGCCAGCAGTGAGGGCGGGGGGGCCCACAATGAGCAGTTCTTC. Translation: CASSEGGGAHNEQFF.

This chain links TRBV5-4 with TRBJ2-1, with TRBD2 matching over 9 bases. The CDR3 is made up of 15 amino acids. Germline CDR1 SGHNT, CDR2 YYREEE (reference sequence). Trimming removed 2 bases from V and 4 bases from J; junction bases left unmatched: 4. Here the CDR3 DNA reads TGTGCCAGCAGCTTTGGCGGGGGGGCTTACAATGAGCAGTTCTTC. Amino acids: CASSFGGGAYNEQFF.

This rearrangement joins TRBV21-1 to TRBJ2-2; the D segment call TRBD2 is taken from the table without a DNA check. TRBV21-1 is assigned pseudogene status. The CDR3 is 15 amino acids. In nucleotides, the CDR3 is TGTGCCAGCAGCAAAGACGGGGGGGACACCGGGGAGCTGTTTTTT. The encoded protein is CASSKDGGDTGELFF.

In DNA, the CDR3 is TGCGCCAGCAGCCGGGACAGGCAGGCAGATACGCAGTATTTT. The encoded protein is CASSRDRQADTQYF. The chain joins TRBV5-1 to TRBJ2-3; the match to TRBD1 covers 8 bases. CDR1 is SGHRS, CDR2 YFSETQ, per germline. There are 14 residues in the CDR3. After removal of 4 bases from V and 4 bases from J, the junction contained 5 bases not matched to a gene.

This clone turned up a few times. The CDR3 region is CASSEERGRGRMDEQFF. DNA for the CDR3: TGTGCCAGCAGTGAAGAGAGGGGCAGGGGGCGTATGGATGAGCAGTTCTTC. The V call is TRBV6-1, the J call TRBJ2-1, with 8 positions matching TRBD1. J lost 8 bases, V lost 1 base, and 13 bases had no gene match. CDR3 length: 17 residues. Germline loops: CDR1 MNHNS, CDR2 SASEGT.

The chain combines TRBV5-4 with TRBJ1-1; maybe TRBD1 (5 bases). Trimming shortened V by 0 bases and J by 4 bases, and 7 bases separated the two germline ends. CDR1 is SGHNT and CDR2 is YYREEE in the germline V gene (reference sequence). CDR3 length: 13 amino acids. The CDR3 DNA reads TGTGCCAGCAGCTTGGACGGGGGCACTGAAGCTTTCTTT. Residues: CASSLDGGTEAFF.

The chain carries TRBV4-3 and TRBJ2-7; D call uncertain. CDR3 length: 15 residues. V was shortened by 3 bases and J by 2 bases, with 14 bases between the two germline ends. Germline CDR1 is LGHNA and CDR2 is YSLEER. The CDR3 DNA reads TGCGCCAGCAGCCATGACTTATATAAACCCTACGAGCAGTACTTC. Protein: CASSHDLYKPYEQYF.

This rearrangement joins TRBV18 to TRBJ2-1; tentative D call: TRBD2 (6 bases). The CDR3 sequence is 12 residues long. The V end lost 3 bases, the J end lost 7 bases, and 7 bases lay between the germline ends. The germline CDR1 and CDR2 sequences are KGHSH and LQKENI. CDR3: CASSPGGNEQFF. CDR3 nucleotides: TGTGCCAGCTCACCCGGAGGGAATGAGCAGTTCTTC. Variable domain in full (rest from reference TRBV18 and TRBJ2-1): NAGVMQNPRHLVRRRGQEARLRCSPMKGHSHVYWYRQLPEEGLKFMVYLQKENIIDESGMPKERFSAEFPKEGPSILRIQQVVRGDSAAYFCASSPGGNEQFFGPGTRLTVL.

This clone was seen only a few times. This chain links TRBV2 with TRBJ2-7, with 15 bases matching TRBD2. The CDR3 covers 17 residues. CDR1 is SNHLY, CDR2 FYNNEI, per germline. The V gene end was trimmed by 6 bases and the J gene end by 2 bases; junction bases not matched to a gene: 8. The CDR3 region is CASRGLAGGLDPYEQYF. As DNA, the CDR3 is TGTGCCAGCAGGGGACTAGCGGGGGGCCTCGATCCCTACGAGCAGTACTTC.

The gene calls are TRBV19 and TRBJ1-2; 12 positions match TRBD1. In germline, CDR1 is LNHDA, CDR2 SQIVND (reference sequence). V dropped 2 bases and J dropped 8; count of bases not matched to a gene: 9. The CDR3 is made up of 16 amino acids. DNA for the CDR3: TGTGCCAGTAGTATATCTCCGGGACAGGGGGCTACCGGCTACACCTTC. Protein sequence: CASSISPGQGATGYTF.

This clone appeared a single time. This chain joins TRBV6-4 and TRBJ1-2; TRBD1 might be the D (6 bases). The V and J ends lost 5 bases and 2 bases respectively, with 12 bases between them. Germline V gives CDR1 MRHNA, CDR2 SNTAGT. This CDR3 is built from 14 residues. CDR3 bases: TGTGCCAGCAGTCCAGGGGAAGAGAACTATGGCTACACCTTC. It encodes CASSPGEENYGYTF.

V gene TRBV5-5 combines with J gene TRBJ1-6; TRBD1 might be the D (5 bases). Deletions cut 3 bases from V and 9 bases from J, with 13 bases between. The CDR3 is made up of 14 amino acids. The germline gives CDR1 SGHKS, CDR2 YYEKEE (reference sequence). As DNA, the CDR3 is TGTGCCAGCAGCTCGATTACCGGGGGTTCACCCCTCCACTTT. This encodes CASSSITGGSPLHF. The full variable domain, in which reference TRBV5-5 and TRBJ1-6 provide the parts outside the CDR3, is DAGVTQSPTHLIKTRGQQVTLRCSPISGHKSVSWYQQVLGQGPQFIFQYYEKEERGRGNFPDRFSARQFPNYSSELNVNALLLGDSALYLCASSSITGGSPLHFGNGTRLTVT.

The chain links TRBV6-5 to TRBJ1-1, with D possibly TRBD1 on 5 matching bases. CDR3 length equals 12 residues. The V and J ends lost 6 bases and 3 bases respectively, with 8 bases between them. Germline V gives CDR1 MNHEY, CDR2 SVGAGI. As DNA, the CDR3 is TGTGCCAGCAGCCGGGGGTACACTGAAGCTTTCTTT. It yields the protein CASSRGYTEAFF.

The J gene is TRBJ1-5, the V gene TRBV7-9; TRBD1 agrees at 7 bases. Germline V gives CDR1 SEHNR, CDR2 FQNEAQ (reference sequence). CDR3 length equals 15 residues. Trimming at V came to 5 bases and at J to 6 bases, leaving 10 bases not matched to a gene. CDR3 DNA sequence: TGTGCCAGCAGCGGAACAGGGGAGAGACGTCAGCCCCAGCATTTT. Amino acids: CASSGTGERRQPQHF.

The CDR3 coding sequence is TGTGCCAGCAGCTCAAGGCAGGGGGCCACTTCCTACGAGCAGTACTTC. Translated, it gives CASSSRQGATSYEQYF. V is TRBV5-4 and J is TRBJ2-7, with 8 bases matching TRBD1. Germline assignment: CDR1 SGHNT and CDR2 YYREEE (reference sequence). The length of the CDR3 is 16 residues. Trimming removed 3 bases from V and 1 base from J; junction bases left unmatched: 9.

The V and J genes are TRBV4-3 and TRBJ1-2, with 7 positions matching TRBD1. Germline trimming cut 0 bases from V and 5 bases from J; bases unmatched to any gene: 15. This CDR3 spans 18 amino acids. The germline CDR1 and CDR2 sequences are LGHNA and YSLEER. The CDR3 is CASSQDLGYGTEIYGYTF. CDR3 bases: TGCGCCAGCAGCCAAGATCTCGGGTACGGGACAGAGATATATGGCTACACCTTC.

The count of this clone is one. The chain joins TRBV7-9 to TRBJ2-7; TRBD1 aligns across 10 bases. Germline V gene sequence: CDR1 SEHNR, CDR2 FQNEAQ (reference sequence). The CDR3 is made up of 15 amino acids. V was clipped by 5 bases and J by 3 bases; unmatched bases: 7. The CDR3 reads CASSATGGRYYEQYF. CDR3 nucleotide sequence: TGTGCCAGCAGCGCGACAGGGGGCCGTTACTACGAGCAGTACTTC. Together with reference TRBV7-9 and TRBJ2-7, the CDR3 gives the full variable domain: DTGVSQNPRHKITKRGQNVTFRCDPISEHNRLYWYRQTLGQGPEFLTYFQNEAQLEKSRLLSDRFSAERPKGSFSTLEIQRTEQGDSAMYLCASSATGGRYYEQYFGPGTRLTVT.

This clone was found a few times. The chain carries TRBV6-1 and TRBJ1-6; 8 bases map to TRBD1. The CDR3 is 17 residues long. The germline V gene encodes CDR1 MNHNS and CDR2 SASEGT. J lost 8 bases, V lost 0 bases, and 9 bases had no gene match. The CDR3 DNA reads as TGTGCCAGCAGTGAAGCACCGACAGGGGTGGGCGATTCACCCCTCCACTTT. This gives the protein CASSEAPTGVGDSPLHF.

The V and J genes are TRBV4-1 and TRBJ1-2; TRBD1 is a possible D gene (5 bases). The CDR3 covers 14 residues. V dropped 1 base and J dropped 3 bases, with 9 bases sitting between them. Germline CDR1 and CDR2: MGHRA and YSYEKL. The CDR3 loop reads CASSQGWGDYGYTF. The CDR3 bases are TGCGCCAGCAGCCAAGGGTGGGGGGACTATGGCTACACCTTC.

The chain combines TRBV7-2 with TRBJ2-1, with 9 bases that match TRBD1. Germline CDR1 reads SGHTA; CDR2 reads FQGNSA. The CDR3 runs 16 residues. J was trimmed by 7 bases and V by 5 bases; bases with no gene match: 12. The CDR3 DNA sequence: TGTGCCAGCAGCCCAGGACAGGGGATCTTGGGGAATGAGCAGTTCTTC. It encodes CASSPGQGILGNEQFF.

V is TRBV2 and J is TRBJ2-7, with D possibly matching TRBD2 (6 bases). The CDR3 has 14 amino acids. CDR1 and CDR2 (germline): SNHLY, FYNNEI. The V and J ends lost 4 bases and 0 bases respectively, with 10 bases between them. The CDR3 reads CASSGDWNSYEQYF. In nucleotides, the CDR3 is TGTGCCAGCAGTGGGGACTGGAACTCCTACGAGCAGTACTTC.

To note about this clone: The sample has other DNA sequences that encode this CDR3 too. This chain joins TRBV9 and TRBJ1-1; D uncertain. The CDR3 runs to 13 residues. Germline V CDR1 and CDR2: SGDLS, YYNGEE. V was pared by 0 bases and J by 5 bases, with 8 bases between. The CDR3 spells CASSVGGSTEAFF. In DNA, the CDR3 is TGTGCCAGCAGCGTAGGCGGAAGTACTGAAGCTTTCTTT.

Only a few counts were recorded for this clone. This rearrangement joins TRBV25-1 to TRBJ2-1; D possibly corresponds to TRBD1 (6 bases). The CDR3 is 16 residues long. Trimming pared 3 bases from V and 0 bases from J, leaving 12 bases between. Germline CDR1 MGHDK, CDR2 SYGVNS. The CDR3 protein is CASSDLQGSSYNEQFF. CDR3 bases: TGTGCCAGCAGTGATCTCCAGGGGAGCTCCTACAATGAGCAGTTCTTC.

V and J are TRBV11-2 and TRBJ2-3; 7 nucleotides agree with TRBD1. Germline V gene data show CDR1 as SGHAT and CDR2 as FQNNGV. The V segment lost 6 bases and the J segment 2 bases; nucleotides outside the gene matches: 11. This CDR3 has 16 residues. DNA for the CDR3: TGTGCCAGCAGTTTATTGGGGCAGGGGGACACAGATACGCAGTATTTT. It translates to CASSLLGQGDTDTQYF.

This chain uses TRBV4-1 with TRBJ1-1; D ambiguous. The CDR3 length is 13 residues. Germline lookup yields CDR1 MGHRA and CDR2 YSYEKL. Trimming cost V 4 bases and J 5 bases, with 11 bases left between them. CDR3 sequence (DNA): TGCGCCAGCAGCCCTCCGCCGGGGACTGAAGCTTTCTTT. It specifies CASSPPPGTEAFF.

V usage is TRBV6-5 and J usage is TRBJ1-2; no clear D gene. V shed 3 bases and J shed 0 bases, with 8 bases lying between them. Germline assignment: CDR1 MNHEY and CDR2 SVGAGI. The CDR3 consists of 14 residues. The CDR3 DNA is TGTGCCAGCAGTTATCGTTTAGCTAACTATGGCTACACCTTC. Its translation: CASSYRLANYGYTF.

V gene TRBV4-3 combines with J gene TRBJ2-3; TRBD2 matches at 13 bases. CDR1 is LGHNA and CDR2 is YSLEER in the germline V gene. This CDR3 has 17 residues. J lost 0 bases, V lost 4 bases, and 4 bases had no gene match. CDR3 sequence: CASSPTSGGASTDTQYF. For the CDR3, the DNA is TGCGCCAGCAGCCCCACTAGCGGGGGGGCTAGCACAGATACGCAGTATTTT.

The rearrangement uses TRBV2 and TRBJ2-7; TRBD1 matches 10 bases. J lost 3 bases, V lost 6 bases, and 11 bases had no gene match. Germline V gene sequence: CDR1 SNHLY, CDR2 FYNNEI. CDR3 length: 16 residues. DNA for the CDR3: TGTGCCAGCAGAGAAAGGTGGACAGGGGGTAACTACGAGCAGTACTTC. This translates into CASRERWTGGNYEQYF.

This chain joins TRBV30 and TRBJ1-2; D is uncertain. Trimming left V 3 bases short and J 0 bases short, with 8 bases between. Per germline, CDR1 GTSNPN and CDR2 SVGIG (reference sequence). The CDR3 extends over 13 amino acids. As DNA, the CDR3 is TGTGCCTGGAGCGCGGGTACTAACTATGGCTACACCTTC. As protein: CAWSAGTNYGYTF.

The chain carries TRBV13 and TRBJ2-7; 10 positions match TRBD1. The CDR3 length is 14 residues. With V trimmed by 3 bases and J by 5 bases, 4 bases remained unmatched. Germline assignment: CDR1 PRHDT and CDR2 FYEKMQ (reference sequence). CDR3 sequence (DNA): TGTGCCAGCAGCTTCGGGACAGGGGCCAACGAGCAGTACTTC. Translation gives CASSFGTGANEQYF. Filled out from reference TRBV13 and TRBJ2-7, the complete variable domain reads AAGVIQSPRHLIKEKRETATLKCYPIPRHDTVYWYQQGPGQDPQFLISFYEKMQSDKGSIPDRFSAQQFSDYHSELNMSSLELGDSALYFCASSFGTGANEQYFGPGTRLTVT.